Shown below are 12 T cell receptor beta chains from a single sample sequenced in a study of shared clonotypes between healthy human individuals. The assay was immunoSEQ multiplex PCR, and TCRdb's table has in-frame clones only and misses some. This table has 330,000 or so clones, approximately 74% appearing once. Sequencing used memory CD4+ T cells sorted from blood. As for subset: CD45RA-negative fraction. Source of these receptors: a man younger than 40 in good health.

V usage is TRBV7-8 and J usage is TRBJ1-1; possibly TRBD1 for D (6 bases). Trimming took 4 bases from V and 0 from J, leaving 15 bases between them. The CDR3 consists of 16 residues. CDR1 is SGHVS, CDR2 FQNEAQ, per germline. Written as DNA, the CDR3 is TGTGCCAGCAGCTCCCGGGGGGACACCATGAACACTGAAGCTTTCTTT. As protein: CASSSRGDTMNTEAFF.

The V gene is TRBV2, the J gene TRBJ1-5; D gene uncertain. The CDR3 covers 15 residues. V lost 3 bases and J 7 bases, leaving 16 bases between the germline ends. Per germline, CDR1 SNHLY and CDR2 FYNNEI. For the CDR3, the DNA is TGTGCCAGCAGTGAGAACCGCGTCAAATTGCAGCCCCAGCATTTT. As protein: CASSENRVKLQPQHF.

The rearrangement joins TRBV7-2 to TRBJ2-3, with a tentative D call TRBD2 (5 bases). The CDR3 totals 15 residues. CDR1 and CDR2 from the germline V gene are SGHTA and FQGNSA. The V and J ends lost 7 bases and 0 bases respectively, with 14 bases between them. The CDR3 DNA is TGTGCCAGCACCAGCGGTTTTTCTAGCACAGATACGCAGTATTTT. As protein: CASTSGFSSTDTQYF.

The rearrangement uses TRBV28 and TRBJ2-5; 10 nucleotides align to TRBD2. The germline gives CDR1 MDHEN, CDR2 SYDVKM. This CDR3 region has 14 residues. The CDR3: CAAGLAGARKTQYF. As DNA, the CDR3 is TGTGCGGCCGGGCTAGCGGGAGCCAGGAAGACCCAGTACTTC. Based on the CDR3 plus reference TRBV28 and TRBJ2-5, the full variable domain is DVKVTQSSRYLVKRTGEKVFLECVQDMDHENMFWYRQDPGLGLRLIYFSYDVKMKEKGDIPEGYSVSREKKERFSLILESASTNQTSMYLCAAGLAGARKTQYFGPGTRLLVL.

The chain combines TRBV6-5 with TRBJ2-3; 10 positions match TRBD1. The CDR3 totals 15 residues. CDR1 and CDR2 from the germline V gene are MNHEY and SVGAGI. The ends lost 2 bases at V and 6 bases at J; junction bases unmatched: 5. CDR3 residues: CASSYEGTGVDTQYF. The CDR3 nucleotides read TGTGCCAGCAGTTACGAGGGGACAGGGGTGGATACGCAGTATTTT.

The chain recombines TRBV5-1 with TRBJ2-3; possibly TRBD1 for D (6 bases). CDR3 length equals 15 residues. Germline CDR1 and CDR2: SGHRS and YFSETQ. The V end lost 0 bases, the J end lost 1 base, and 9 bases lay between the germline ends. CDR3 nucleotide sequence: TGCGCCAGCAGCTTGGGGACAGCACGCACAGATACGCAGTATTTT. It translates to CASSLGTARTDTQYF.

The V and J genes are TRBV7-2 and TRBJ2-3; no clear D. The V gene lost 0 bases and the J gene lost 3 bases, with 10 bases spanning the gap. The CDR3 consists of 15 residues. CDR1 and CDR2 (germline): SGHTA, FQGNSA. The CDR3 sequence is CASSLAVGRTDTQYF. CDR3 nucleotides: TGTGCCAGCAGCTTAGCGGTGGGAAGAACAGATACGCAGTATTTT.

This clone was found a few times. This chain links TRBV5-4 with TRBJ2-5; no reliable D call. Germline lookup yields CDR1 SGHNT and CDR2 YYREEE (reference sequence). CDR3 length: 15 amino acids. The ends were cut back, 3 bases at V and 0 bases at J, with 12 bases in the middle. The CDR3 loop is CASSSYFGNQETQYF. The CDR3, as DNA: TGTGCCAGCAGCTCATATTTTGGCAACCAAGAGACCCAGTACTTC.

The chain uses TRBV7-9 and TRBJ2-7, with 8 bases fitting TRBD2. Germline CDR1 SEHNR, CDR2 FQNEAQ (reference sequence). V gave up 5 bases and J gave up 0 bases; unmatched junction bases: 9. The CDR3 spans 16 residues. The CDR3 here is CASSVGLDRHSYEQYF. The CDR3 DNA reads TGTGCCAGCAGCGTGGGACTAGACAGACACTCCTACGAGCAGTACTTC.

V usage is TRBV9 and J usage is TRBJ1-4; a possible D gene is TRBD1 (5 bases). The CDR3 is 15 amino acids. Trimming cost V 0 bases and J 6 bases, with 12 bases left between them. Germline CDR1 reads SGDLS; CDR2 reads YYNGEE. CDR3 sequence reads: CASSVDAGGDEKLFF. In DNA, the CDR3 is TGTGCCAGCAGCGTAGATGCGGGGGGTGATGAAAAACTGTTTTTT.

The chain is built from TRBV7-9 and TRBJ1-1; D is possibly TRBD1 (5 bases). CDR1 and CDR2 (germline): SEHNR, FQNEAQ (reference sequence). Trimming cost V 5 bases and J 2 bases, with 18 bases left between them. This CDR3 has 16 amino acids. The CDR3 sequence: CASSRRDANPNTEAFF. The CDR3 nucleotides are TGTGCCAGCAGCCGCCGGGACGCCAACCCTAACACTGAAGCTTTCTTT.

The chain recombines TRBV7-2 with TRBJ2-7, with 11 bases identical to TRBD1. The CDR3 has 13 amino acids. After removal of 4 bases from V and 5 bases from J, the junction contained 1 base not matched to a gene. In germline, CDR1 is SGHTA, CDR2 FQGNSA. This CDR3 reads CASSWTGGNEQYF. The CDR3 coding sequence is TGTGCCAGCAGCTGGACAGGGGGCAACGAGCAGTACTTC.